This passage covers 24 T cell receptor beta chains from one sample sequenced in a study of blood T cell repertoires in COVID-19. Data came from immunoSEQ multiplex PCR; TCRdb stores just in-frame clones and leaves some out. The sample lists about 24,000 clones; more than 80% were seen once. Sequencing input: peripheral blood. The receptors come from a woman in her seventies with COVID-19, enrolled during active disease.

This chain joins TRBV5-4 and TRBJ2-1; D gene unclear. Germline values: CDR1 SGHNT, CDR2 YYREEE (reference sequence). V was cut by 4 bases and J by 7 bases, with 6 bases left in between. This CDR3 is built from 11 residues. For the CDR3, the DNA is TGTGCCAGCAGCGAGAGGAATGAGCAGTTCTTC. Its translation is CASSERNEQFF.

Of note for this clone: The sample holds other DNA sequences that translate to the same CDR3. The genes are TRBV4-2 and TRBJ2-1; unclear D gene. V lost 1 base and J lost 4, with 11 bases in between. The CDR3 runs 15 residues. The germline CDR1 and CDR2 sequences are LGHNA and YNFKEQ. Here the CDR3 DNA reads TGTGCCAGCAGCCAAGGAGTGGGCAGTTACAATGAGCAGTTCTTC. Protein sequence: CASSQGVGSYNEQFF.

V usage is TRBV5-4 and J usage is TRBJ1-1; D is ambiguous. Trimming removed 4 bases at V and 11 bases at J, with 18 bases between. The CDR3 sequence is 13 residues long. Per germline, CDR1 SGHNT and CDR2 YYREEE (reference sequence). This chain's CDR3 is CASSPSRERRAFF. The CDR3 DNA reads TGTGCCAGCAGCCCCTCCCGGGAGAGGCGGGCTTTCTTT.

The gene calls are TRBV3-1 (or the pseudogene TRBV3-2) and TRBJ2-5; the D gene is possibly TRBD1 (5 bases). The CDR3 loop spans 16 amino acids. Germline loops: CDR1 LGHDT, CDR2 YNNKEL (reference sequence). The V end was cut by 0 bases, the J end by 5 bases, with 16 bases between. DNA for the CDR3: TGTGCCAGCAGCCAAGAATCAGGGTTCGAATGGGAGACCCAGTACTTC. Protein sequence: CASSQESGFEWETQYF.

The V call is TRBV5-1, the J call TRBJ2-7; 14 positions agree with TRBD2. From germline, CDR1 is SGHRS and CDR2 YFSETQ. V lost 4 bases, J lost 6 bases, and 6 bases stayed unmatched. This CDR3 comprises 15 residues. CDR3 protein: CASSGGTSGGSEQYF. The CDR3, as DNA: TGCGCCAGCAGCGGAGGGACTAGCGGGGGCTCCGAGCAGTACTTC.

The rearrangement uses TRBV4-3 and TRBJ1-5; maybe TRBD1 (5 bases). Germline V gene lookup returns CDR1 LGHNA and CDR2 YSLEER. The CDR3 has 15 residues. Trimming removed 0 bases from V and 4 bases from J, with 10 bases in between. This chain's CDR3 is CASSQDGAGNQPQHF. The CDR3 nucleotides read TGCGCCAGCAGCCAAGATGGGGCTGGGAATCAGCCCCAGCATTTT.

This chain links TRBV5-6 with TRBJ2-7; 9 bases are shared with TRBD2. The germline gives CDR1 SGHDT, CDR2 YYEEEE. J was trimmed by 6 bases and V by 2 bases; bases with no gene match: 12. The CDR3 has 16 residues. The CDR3 here is CASSFRRGRARGEQYV. CDR3 in DNA: TGTGCCAGCAGCTTCAGGCGCGGGAGGGCGAGGGGCGAGCAGTACGTC.

The rearrangement uses TRBV6-2 or TRBV6-3 and TRBJ1-4, with D hard to call. Trimming took 0 bases from V and 7 from J, leaving 3 bases between them. Germline assignment: CDR1 MNHEY and CDR2 SVGEGT. CDR3 length: 12 amino acids. CDR3 amino acids: CASSYSSEKLFF. In DNA form, the CDR3 reads TGTGCCAGCAGTTACTCGAGTGAAAAACTGTTTTTT.

V gene TRBV7-3 combines with J gene TRBJ2-1; D possibly corresponds to TRBD1 (6 bases). The CDR3 consists of 14 residues. CDR1 and CDR2 (germline): SGHTA, FQGTGA. The V gene lost 6 bases and the J gene lost 1 base, with 10 bases spanning the gap. Here the CDR3 reads CASSLGQSYNEQFF. CDR3 coding DNA: TGTGCCAGCAGTCTCGGACAGTCCTACAATGAGCAGTTCTTC.

The genes are TRBV6-5 and TRBJ2-7; 11 bases line up with TRBD1. This CDR3 is built from 16 residues. V lost 4 bases and J lost 2; bases outside the gene matches: 7. Germline CDR1 is MNHEY and CDR2 is SVGAGI. The chain's CDR3 is CASSLTGTGGPYEQYF. The CDR3 nucleotides are TGTGCCAGCAGTTTAACCGGGACAGGGGGGCCCTACGAGCAGTACTTC.

The rearrangement joins TRBV23-1 to TRBJ2-1, with 7 nucleotides matching TRBD2. TRBV23-1 qualifies as an ORF whose function is uncertain. The CDR3 runs 16 residues. The ends lost 4 bases at V and 9 bases at J; junction bases unmatched: 15. The CDR3 protein is CASSPWWGGICGEQFF. CDR3 nucleotide sequence: TGCGCCAGCAGTCCGTGGTGGGGGGGTATTTGCGGTGAGCAGTTCTTC.

The chain uses TRBV4-2 and TRBJ2-4, with no clear D. CDR3 size: 12 residues. Trimming stripped 0 bases from V and 9 bases from J, with 6 bases between. Germline V gives CDR1 LGHNA, CDR2 YNFKEQ. The CDR3 DNA is TGTGCCAGCAGCCAAGACCCTCGCATTCAGTACTTC. Translating it yields CASSQDPRIQYF.

This clone occurred once. The rearrangement uses TRBV5-1 and TRBJ1-4; possibly TRBD1 for D (5 bases). Per germline, CDR1 SGHRS and CDR2 YFSETQ. Trimming stripped 5 bases from V and 0 bases from J, with 14 bases between. There are 16 residues in the CDR3. The CDR3 spells CASSRGAFATNEKLFF. CDR3 nucleotides: TGCGCCAGCAGTCGTGGGGCCTTCGCAACTAATGAAAAACTGTTTTTT. The full variable domain, in which reference TRBV5-1 and TRBJ1-4 provide the parts outside the CDR3, is KAGVTQTPRYLIKTRGQQVTLSCSPISGHRSVSWYQQTPGQGLQFLFEYFSETQRNKGNFPGRFSGRQFSNSRSEMNVSTLELGDSALYLCASSRGAFATNEKLFFGSGTQLSVL.

The rearrangement links TRBV6-2 or TRBV6-3 to TRBJ1-6; no clear D gene. The germline CDR1 and CDR2 sequences are MNHEY and SVGEGT. The CDR3 spans 18 residues. Trimming removed 0 bases at V and 0 bases at J, with 12 bases between. In DNA form, the CDR3 reads TGTGCCAGCAGTTACTCGAACTGGAGGAGCTCCTATAATTCACCCCTCCACTTT. The encoded protein is CASSYSNWRSSYNSPLHF.

This chain uses TRBV10-3 with TRBJ1-1, with TRBD1 matching over 8 bases. Germline trimming cut 6 bases from V and 8 bases from J; bases unmatched to any gene: 8. The CDR3 sequence is 13 residues long. The germline gives CDR1 ENHRY, CDR2 SYGVKD. The CDR3 nucleotides are TGTGCCATCAGGACAGGGGCGGGTCGGGAAGCTTTCTTT. Its protein is CAIRTGAGREAFF.

The chain combines TRBV5-4 with TRBJ2-1; 9 bases line up with TRBD2. Trimming cost V 4 bases and J 7 bases; bases outside gene matches: 9. Germline loops: CDR1 SGHNT, CDR2 YYREEE (reference sequence). The CDR3 covers 15 residues. CDR3 nucleotides: TGTGCCAGCAGCAGATCCGGGACTAGCAGGAATGAGCAGTTCTTC. Translation gives CASSRSGTSRNEQFF.

DNA for the CDR3: TGTGCCAGTGGAGACAGGGGGCGTTCGCTAACTGTAAATGAGCAGTTCTTC. Its translation is CASGDRGRSLTVNEQFF. J is TRBJ2-1 and V is TRBV19; TRBD1 aligns across 10 bases. Trimming took 8 bases from V and 7 from J; bases not matched to a gene: 17. This CDR3 comprises 17 residues. Per the germline V gene, CDR1 is LNHDA and CDR2 is SQIVND (reference sequence). Full variable domain (remainder filled in from reference TRBV19 and TRBJ2-1): DGGITQSPKYLFRKEGQNVTLSCEQNLNHDAMYWYRQDPGQGLRLIYYSQIVNDFQKGDIAEGYSVSREKKESFPLTVTSAQKNPTAFYLCASGDRGRSLTVNEQFFGPGTRLTVL.

The gene calls are TRBV11-2 and TRBJ2-7; 8 positions match TRBD2. Trimming cost V 6 bases and J 7 bases; bases outside gene matches: 8. The germline V gene has CDR1 SGHAT and CDR2 FQNNGV. This CDR3 is built from 13 residues. The DNA for the CDR3 is TGTGCCAGCAGGGTCGCGGGGGGAGAAGAGCAGTACTTC. Its protein product is CASRVAGGEEQYF.

The chain recombines TRBV11-2 with TRBJ2-1; 8 bases fit TRBD1. CDR3 length equals 14 residues. From germline, CDR1 is SGHAT and CDR2 FQNNGV. The V segment lost 6 bases and the J segment 3 bases; nucleotides outside the gene matches: 4. This CDR3 reads CASRGQGLYNEQFF. Here the CDR3 DNA reads TGTGCCAGCAGAGGACAGGGACTCTACAATGAGCAGTTCTTC.

The J gene is TRBJ1-1, the V gene TRBV29-1; TRBD1 aligns across 7 bases. CDR3 length: 14 amino acids. Germline V CDR1 and CDR2: SQVTM, ANQGSEA. Trimming removed 3 bases from V and 4 bases from J; junction bases left unmatched: 8. The CDR3 spells CSVDTRGLFTEAFF. CDR3 coding DNA: TGCAGCGTTGATACTAGGGGGCTGTTCACTGAAGCTTTCTTT.

The V and J genes are TRBV7-8 and TRBJ1-6, with 7 bases identical to TRBD1. With 3 bases clipped from V and 5 bases from J, the junction kept 1 base outside the gene matches. This CDR3 has 14 residues. Germline V gene sequence: CDR1 SGHVS, CDR2 FQNEAQ. The CDR3 protein is CASSLGTDNSPLHF. The CDR3 DNA follows: TGTGCCAGCAGCTTGGGGACAGATAATTCACCCCTCCACTTT.

The V gene is TRBV5-1, the J gene TRBJ2-1, with D tentatively TRBD2 (6 bases). V dropped 3 bases and J dropped 3 bases, with 10 bases sitting between them. The CDR3 is made up of 14 amino acids. Germline CDR1 reads SGHRS; CDR2 reads YFSETQ. CDR3 loop: CASSYSTSYNEQFF. In nucleotides, the CDR3 is TGCGCCAGCAGCTACTCGACTAGCTACAATGAGCAGTTCTTC.

The chain has TRBV7-8 and TRBJ2-6, with 11 nucleotides matching TRBD1. Germline trimming cut 6 bases from V and 2 bases from J; bases unmatched to any gene: 3. The CDR3 is 16 residues long. Germline lookup yields CDR1 SGHVS and CDR2 FQNEAQ. CDR3: CASRLDRGPGANVLTF. The CDR3, as DNA: TGTGCCAGCAGATTGGACAGGGGGCCTGGGGCCAACGTCCTGACTTTC.

The V call is TRBV6-6, the J call TRBJ2-5; D not certain. This CDR3 is 12 amino acids long. Germline CDR1 MNHNY, CDR2 SVGAGI (reference sequence). V lost 8 bases and J 2 bases, leaving 9 bases between the germline ends. The CDR3 region is CASCRSQETQYF. Here the CDR3 DNA reads TGTGCCAGCTGCAGATCTCAAGAGACCCAGTACTTC.